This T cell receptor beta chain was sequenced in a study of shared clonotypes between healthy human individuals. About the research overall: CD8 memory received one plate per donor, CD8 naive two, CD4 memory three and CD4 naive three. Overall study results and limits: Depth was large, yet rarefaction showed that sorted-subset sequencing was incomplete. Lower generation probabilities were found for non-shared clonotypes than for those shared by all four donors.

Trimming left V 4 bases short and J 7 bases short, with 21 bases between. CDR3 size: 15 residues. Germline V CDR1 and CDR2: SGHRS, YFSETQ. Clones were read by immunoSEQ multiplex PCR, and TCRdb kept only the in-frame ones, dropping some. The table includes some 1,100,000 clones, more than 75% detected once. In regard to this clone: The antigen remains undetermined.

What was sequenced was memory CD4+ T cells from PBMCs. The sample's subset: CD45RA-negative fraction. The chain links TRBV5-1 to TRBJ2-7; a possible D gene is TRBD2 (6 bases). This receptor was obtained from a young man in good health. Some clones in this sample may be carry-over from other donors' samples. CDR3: CASSPGALMAGEQYF. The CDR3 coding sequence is TGCGCCAGCAGCCCCGGAGCTCTCATGGCGGGGGAGCAGTACTTC.